One and the same sample provided the 29 T cell receptor beta chains below, sequenced in a study of T cells after yellow fever vaccination. TCRdb re-derived calls from the 5' RACE reads in MiXCR, one entry per CDR3 protein. The sample lists some 300,000 distinct CDR3 sequences; under 9% were seen once. This specimen consisted of CD4+ T cells sorted from PBMCs, obtained 5 days after the yellow fever booster vaccination. These receptors came from a man younger than 30 who received the YFV17D yellow fever vaccine.

The J gene is TRBJ1-2, the V gene TRBV4-3, with D possibly TRBD1 on 5 matching bases. From germline, CDR1 is LGHNA and CDR2 YSLEER. Trimming cost V 0 bases and J 4 bases, with 15 bases left between them. CDR3 length equals 16 residues. CDR3 bases: TGCGCCAGCAGCCAAGAGTCCCAGGGTGTAGGCTATGGCTACACCTTC. Encoded protein: CASSQESQGVGYGYTF.

This clonotype was counted a few times. V is TRBV20-1 and J is TRBJ2-3, with D perhaps given as TRBD1 or TRBD2 (7 bases each). Germline assignment: CDR1 DFQATT and CDR2 SNEGSKA (reference sequence). CDR3 length: 14 amino acids. V dropped 3 bases and J dropped 2 bases, with 12 bases sitting between them. The CDR3 loop reads CSARQGDYTDTQYF. The CDR3 DNA is TGCAGTGCTAGGCAGGGGGACTACACAGATACGCAGTATTTT.

In its sample, this clonotype was seen a few times. V is TRBV29-1 and J is TRBJ2-3; D is perhaps TRBD1 (6 bases). V lost 6 bases and J lost 0, with 10 bases in between. This CDR3 has 13 amino acids. Germline V gene sequence: CDR1 SQVTM, CDR2 ANQGSEA. The DNA of the CDR3 is TGCAGCGTAGCCAGGGGTAGCACAGATACGCAGTATTTT. It codes for CSVARGSTDTQYF.

This clonotype has at least ten counts. The chain links TRBV29-1 to TRBJ2-2, with D tentatively TRBD1 (6 bases). The CDR3 loop spans 15 amino acids. Germline V gene data show CDR1 as SQVTM and CDR2 as ANQGSEA. Deletions cut 4 bases from V and 3 bases from J, with 15 bases between. CDR3 sequence (DNA): TGCAGCGTTGTATGGGGGCAGACTCACACCGGGGAGCTGTTTTTT. This gives the protein CSVVWGQTHTGELFF.

The sample holds a few counts of this clonotype. The chain has TRBV12-3 or TRBV12-4 and TRBJ1-2, with D possibly being TRBD1 (5 bases). The CDR3 length is 13 residues. V was trimmed by 3 bases and J by 2 bases, leaving 7 bases between them. In DNA form, the CDR3 reads TGTGCCAGCAGTTTGAACAGGAACTATGGCTACACCTTC. It specifies CASSLNRNYGYTF.

This chain uses TRBV3-1 with TRBJ1-6; a weak D match, TRBD1 (5 bases). Germline V gene lookup returns CDR1 LGHDT and CDR2 YNNKEL (reference sequence). The CDR3 totals 14 residues. V was pared by 1 base and J by 7 bases, with 8 bases between. The CDR3 sequence: CASSQGGLNSPLHF. The CDR3 DNA is TGTGCCAGCAGCCAAGGGGGACTCAATTCACCCCTCCACTTT.

The chain recombines TRBV7-3 with TRBJ1-2, with D maybe TRBD1 (6 bases). This CDR3 comprises 15 residues. The V gene lost 2 bases and the J gene lost 3 bases, with 13 bases spanning the gap. Germline V gene data show CDR1 as SGHTA and CDR2 as FQGTGA. The CDR3 reads CASSLGQGLDYGYTF. CDR3 DNA: TGTGCCAGCAGCTTAGGTCAGGGGCTCGACTATGGCTACACCTTC.

This clonotype was seen repeatedly, ten times or more. The chain carries TRBV3-1 and TRBJ2-5, with TRBD2 as a possible D gene (6 bases). The CDR3 runs to 16 residues. V was clipped by 1 base and J by 5 bases, with 17 bases between them. Germline values: CDR1 LGHDT, CDR2 YNNKEL (reference sequence). The CDR3 loop reads CASSQGLAPPRETQYF. CDR3 nucleotide sequence: TGTGCCAGCAGCCAAGGGCTAGCGCCCCCCCGGGAGACCCAGTACTTC.

The sample holds a few counts of this clonotype. CDR3 loop: CAWLPGGGRFFF. As DNA, the CDR3 is TGTGCCTGGCTCCCTGGGGGGGGAAGGTTTTTCTTC. The chain links TRBV30 to TRBJ2-1; 7 nucleotides line up with TRBD2. Germline trimming cut 5 bases from V and 16 bases from J; bases unmatched to any gene: 14. CDR3 length: 12 residues. Germline V gives CDR1 GTSNPN, CDR2 SVGIG (reference sequence). The full variable domain, completed using reference TRBV30 and TRBJ2-1, is SQTIHQWPATLVQPVGSPLSLECTVEGTSNPNLYWYRQAAGRGLQLLFYSVGIGQISSEVPQNLSASRPQDRQFILSSKKLLLSDSGFYLCAWLPGGGRFFFGPGTRLTVL.

This clonotype occurred a few times. CDR3 coding DNA: TGTGCCAGCAGTTTGAATCGACAGCAGGAGACCCAGTACTTC. The encoded protein is CASSLNRQQETQYF. This rearrangement joins TRBV12-3 or TRBV12-4 to TRBJ2-5; possibly TRBD1 for D (5 bases). This CDR3 region has 14 residues. The V end lost 3 bases, the J end lost 5 bases, and 13 bases lay between the germline ends.

This clonotype was seen a handful of times. The chain has TRBV20-1 and TRBJ1-3; D is undetermined. From germline, CDR1 is DFQATT and CDR2 SNEGSKA (reference sequence). Deletions cut 5 bases from V and 0 bases from J, with 8 bases between. The CDR3 runs 13 residues. The CDR3 region is CSAVRISGNTIYF. In DNA, the CDR3 is TGCAGTGCTGTGAGGATCTCTGGAAACACCATATATTTT.

The genes are TRBV4-3 and TRBJ2-1, with TRBD2 matching over 8 bases. CDR1 and CDR2 from the germline V gene are LGHNA and YSLEER. The J segment lost 7 bases and the V segment lost 3 bases, leaving 8 bases of the junction unmatched. This CDR3 comprises 15 residues. The DNA for the CDR3 is TGCGCCAGCAGCCATCCGGGGGGGAGAGGGAATGAGCAGTTCTTC. Amino acids: CASSHPGGRGNEQFF.

In this sample, this clonotype turned up a few times. J is TRBJ1-6 and V is TRBV5-5; the match to TRBD1 covers 7 bases. Germline V gene sequence: CDR1 SGHKS, CDR2 YYEKEE (reference sequence). The CDR3 runs 14 residues. Germline trimming cut 4 bases from V and 6 bases from J; bases unmatched to any gene: 4. CDR3 loop: CASSRGQSNSPLHF. In nucleotides, the CDR3 is TGTGCCAGCAGCCGGGGACAGAGTAATTCACCCCTCCACTTT.

This clonotype was detected only a few times. This chain connects TRBV5-4 to TRBJ2-1, with TRBD2 as a possible D gene (5 bases). Between the trimmed V and J ends, which lost 0 bases and 5 bases, there was a span of 9 bases. This CDR3 region has 14 residues. Germline V gene lookup returns CDR1 SGHNT and CDR2 YYREEE (reference sequence). CDR3 coding DNA: TGTGCCAGCAGCTTGGAACTAGGAAACAATGAGCAGTTCTTC. Its translation is CASSLELGNNEQFF. The full variable domain, with the rest looked up from reference TRBV5-4 and TRBJ2-1, is ETGVTQSPTHLIKTRGQQVTLRCSSQSGHNTVSWYQQALGQGPQFIFQYYREEENGRGNFPPRFSGLQFPNYSSELNVNALELDDSALYLCASSLELGNNEQFFGPGTRLTVL.

This clonotype was counted a few times. The chain combines TRBV11-1 with TRBJ2-2; D unclear. CDR1 SGHAT and CDR2 FQDESV come from the germline V gene (reference sequence). The V and J ends lost 3 bases and 6 bases respectively, with 14 bases between them. CDR3 length equals 15 residues. The CDR3 region has the DNA TGTGCCAGCAGCTTTAATGGGGATAAAGCCGGGGAGCTGTTTTTT. Its translation is CASSFNGDKAGELFF.

V is TRBV6-2 or TRBV6-3 and J is TRBJ1-1; 11 positions match TRBD1. Germline V gene lookup returns CDR1 MNHEY and CDR2 SVGEGT. The CDR3 contains 14 residues. With V trimmed by 8 bases and J by 4 bases, 6 bases remained unmatched. Here the CDR3 DNA reads TGTGCCAGCGGACAGGGGGCGGTTTTCACTGAAGCTTTCTTT. Protein: CASGQGAVFTEAFF.

V gene TRBV12-3 or TRBV12-4 combines with J gene TRBJ2-7; TRBD1 agrees at 12 bases. The J segment lost 3 bases and the V segment lost 6 bases, leaving 9 bases of the junction unmatched. The CDR3 has 16 amino acids. CDR3 sequence: CASSHGTGGAYYEQYF. The CDR3 DNA reads as TGTGCCAGCAGCCACGGGACAGGGGGCGCATACTACGAGCAGTACTTC.

The chain joins TRBV20-1 to TRBJ2-1; D is unclear. The CDR3 extends over 14 amino acids. The germline V gene encodes CDR1 DFQATT and CDR2 SNEGSKA (reference sequence). V dropped 4 bases and J dropped 1 base, with 11 bases sitting between them. Written as DNA, the CDR3 is TGCAGTGCTAACCACCCTCAGTCCTACAATGAGCAGTTCTTC. Protein sequence: CSANHPQSYNEQFF.

This clonotype was found many times. This sequence joins TRBV4-3 and TRBJ1-5; maybe TRBD1 (6 bases). V was clipped by 0 bases and J by 7 bases, with 19 bases between them. CDR1 and CDR2 (germline): LGHNA, YSLEER. The CDR3 contains 17 residues. CDR3 coding DNA: TGCGCCAGCAGCCAAGACACGGGGGGCCTTCAGGGGCAGCCCCAGCATTTT. Amino acid sequence: CASSQDTGGLQGQPQHF.

This chain connects TRBV4-2 to TRBJ1-4; 8 nucleotides match TRBD1. Germline V CDR1 and CDR2: LGHNA, YNFKEQ. J gave up 8 bases and V 1 base, and 3 bases lay outside the gene matches. This CDR3 contains 14 residues. The CDR3 DNA reads TGTGCCAGCAGCCAAGGACAGGGGAAAGAAAAACTGTTTTTT. Protein product: CASSQGQGKEKLFF.

This clonotype was observed many times. The rearrangement uses TRBV20-1 and TRBJ2-2, with D possibly matching TRBD2 (5 bases). V was trimmed by 0 bases and J by 7 bases, leaving 15 bases between them. The germline CDR1 and CDR2 sequences are DFQATT and SNEGSKA (reference sequence). The CDR3 has 15 amino acids. The CDR3 nucleotides are TGCAGTGCTAGAGATCCGCAAAGGGAGATCGGGGAGCTGTTTTTT. This translates into CSARDPQREIGELFF.

Only a few counts were recorded for this clonotype. The chain employs TRBV18 and TRBJ2-3, with 7 bases lining up with TRBD1. V trimming: 5 bases; J trimming: 0 bases; junction bases outside the gene matches: 2. Germline CDR1 is KGHSH and CDR2 is LQKENI. This CDR3 spans 14 amino acids. In nucleotides, the CDR3 is TGTGCCAGCTCAACAGGGGCCAGCACAGATACGCAGTATTTT. This translates into CASSTGASTDTQYF.

This clonotype was picked up a small number of times. The rearrangement links TRBV20-1 to TRBJ1-5; 7 bases agree with TRBD1. This CDR3 is built from 15 residues. The trim removed 6 bases at V and 7 bases at J, leaving 15 bases unmatched. The germline gives CDR1 DFQATT, CDR2 SNEGSKA (reference sequence). The CDR3 sequence: CSAGPQGGIGQPQHF. In DNA form, the CDR3 reads TGCAGTGCGGGCCCTCAGGGGGGGATCGGACAGCCCCAGCATTTT.

This clonotype was picked up a small number of times. J is TRBJ1-5 and V is TRBV2; unclear D gene. CDR3 length equals 12 residues. Germline V gene data show CDR1 as SNHLY and CDR2 as FYNNEI. The V and J ends lost 2 bases and 5 bases respectively, with 4 bases between them. The CDR3 is CASSERDQPQHF. CDR3 bases: TGTGCCAGCAGTGAACGTGATCAGCCCCAGCATTTT.

Here the CDR3 DNA reads TGTGCCAGCAGCTTAGAGGGGACAGGGAGGTATACAGGCTACACCTTC. Translated, it gives CASSLEGTGRYTGYTF. V usage is TRBV7-2 and J usage is TRBJ1-2, with 9 bases aligning to TRBD1. Per germline, CDR1 SGHTA and CDR2 FQGNSA. V lost 1 base, J lost 8 bases, and 11 bases stayed unmatched. The CDR3 extends over 16 amino acids.

This clonotype was recorded many times. The rearrangement uses TRBV6-5 and TRBJ2-7, with no clear D. The V gene's germline CDR1 is MNHEY and CDR2 SVGAGI. The CDR3 loop spans 14 amino acids. V lost 4 bases and J lost 0, with 10 bases in between. The CDR3 DNA sequence: TGTGCCAGCAGTTTCGAGACACACTCCTACGAGCAGTACTTC. Its translation: CASSFETHSYEQYF.

The chain recombines TRBV12-3 or TRBV12-4 with TRBJ2-5; TRBD1 might be the D (6 bases). The CDR3 length is 12 residues. V lost 6 bases to trimming and J lost 6 bases, with 11 bases between them. CDR3 loop: CASRGTWQTQYF. The CDR3 DNA follows: TGTGCCAGCAGGGGGACATGGCAGACCCAGTACTTC.

This clonotype was seen many times. The chain has TRBV5-1 and TRBJ2-5; 12 nucleotides agree with TRBD2. CDR1 and CDR2 (germline): SGHRS, YFSETQ. This CDR3 has 15 residues. Losses at the gene ends were 4 bases for V and 5 bases for J; bases not matched to a gene: 6. The CDR3 sequence: CASSPGLAGRETQYF. CDR3 DNA sequence: TGCGCCAGCAGCCCCGGACTAGCGGGGCGGGAGACCCAGTACTTC.

Ten or more counts support this clonotype. The chain joins TRBV7-2 to TRBJ1-6; D is unclear. From germline, CDR1 is SGHTA and CDR2 FQGNSA. V was pared by 1 base and J by 14 bases, with 9 bases between. This CDR3 contains 12 residues. This CDR3 is CASSLDMLALHF. CDR3 nucleotide sequence: TGTGCCAGCAGCTTAGACATGTTGGCCCTCCACTTT.